A single T cell receptor beta chain is shown here with its context. Its antigen is undetermined. V was clipped by 6 bases and J by 6 bases, with 15 bases between them. The CDR3 runs to 15 residues. Multiplex touch-down PCR with TRB-A/B primers amplified rearranged V-D-J TRB sequences. TCRdb reprocessed the multiplex PCR reads with MiXCR, giving one entry per CDR3 protein. Here the sample spans about 11,000 distinct CDR3 sequences, around 25% being singletons. The data were taken from a study of T cell repertoires in aging, cancer and after chemotherapy. Study details: Repeat sampling of healthy donors over several months to years showed clear clonal overlap. About 8.1 million TCR reads made up the full dataset.

General study findings and limits: Untreated cancer patients had significantly lower blood TCR diversity than age-matched healthy donors. In each cancer cohort, median generation probability increased across chemotherapy, suggesting thymic output rebounded.

TCR beta rearrangements were amplified from peripheral blood genomic DNA. This sequence originates from a human donor in good health. J is TRBJ1-6 and V is TRBV12-3 or TRBV12-4, with D perhaps TRBD1 (6 bases). What was sequenced was blood. For the CDR3, the DNA is TGTGCCAGCAGCCGTGTCCAGGGGATTAATTCACCCCTCCACTTT. As protein: CASSRVQGINSPLHF.